The clone carrying this T cell receptor beta chain was seen a handful of times. During its preparation, the TCRbeta library received unique molecular identifiers. TCRdb re-analysed the PCR reads in MiXCR, keeping a single row per CDR3 protein. The sample records almost 400,000 distinct CDR3 sequences, about a fifth being singletons. The CDR3 sequence is 15 residues long. Between the trimmed V and J ends, which lost 1 base and 0 bases, there was a span of 10 bases. CDR1 and CDR2 (germline): LNHNV, YYDKDF (reference sequence). The data derive from a study of T-cell reconstitution after alpha-beta-depleted transplantation in children.

The specimen comprised PBMCs from the stem cell graft donor, sampled from the stem cell graft. The source is a human donor who donated a stem cell graft to a child with acute myeloid leukemia. V usage is TRBV15 and J usage is TRBJ2-7, with a possible D match to TRBD2 (5 bases). CDR3 sequence: CATSRVRESSYEQYF. CDR3 DNA sequence: TGTGCCACCAGCAGAGTGAGGGAAAGCTCCTACGAGCAGTACTTC.